Listed below are T cell receptor beta chains from one sample, sequenced in a study of CD8 T cells in ankylosing spondylitis. TCRdb itself ran the 5' RACE reads through MiXCR, one entry per CDR3 protein. In the table there are fewer than 550,000 distinct CDR3 sequences, over 4% of which are singletons. The specimen sequenced was blood, either unsorted or a sorted T cell fraction (not recorded which). The receptors were sampled from a male donor with ankylosing spondylitis. CDR3s include the opening cysteine and the closing phenylalanine or tryptophan. D genes are given only for firm matches. Size is stated as once, few, many or a size class.

D: NA
V: TRBV7-9
J: TRBJ1-3
size: many
CDR3: CASSYDTYSGNTIYF
DNA: TGTGCCAGCAGTTATGATACTTACTCTGGAAACACCATTTATTTT

D: NA
V: TRBV28
J: TRBJ2-7
size: few
CDR3: CASRHTGSSYEQYF
DNA: TGTGCCAGCAGACATACAGGGAGCTCCTACGAGCAGTACTTC

D: NA
V: TRBV15
J: TRBJ2-5
size: many
CDR3: CATRRTGRTETQYF
DNA: TGTGCCACCAGGCGAACGGGACGCACGGAGACCCAGTACTTC

D: NA
V: TRBV4-3
J: TRBJ1-6
size: many
CDR3: CASSPGKSSYNSPLHF
DNA: TGCGCCAGCAGCCCAGGGAAATCGTCCTATAATTCACCCCTCCACTTT

D: TRBD1
V: TRBV5-1
J: TRBJ1-1
size: many
CDR3: CASGKTGMNTEAFF
DNA: TGCGCCAGCGGGAAGACAGGGATGAACACTGAAGCTTTCTTT

D: TRBD1
V: TRBV5-1
J: TRBJ1-2
size: few
CDR3: CASSTGGESHGYTF
DNA: TGCGCCAGCAGCACAGGGGGCGAGTCTCATGGCTACACCTTC

D: NA
V: TRBV15
J: TRBJ2-3
size: many
CDR3: CATSRDVAASTDTQYF
DNA: TGTGCCACCAGCAGAGATGTGGCAGCTAGCACAGATACGCAGTATTTT

D: TRBD1
V: TRBV28
J: TRBJ2-1
size: many
CDR3: CASSSATGGNENEQFF
DNA: TGTGCCAGCAGTTCGGCGACAGGGGGCAATGAGAATGAGCAGTTCTTC

D: NA
V: TRBV20-1
J: TRBJ2-7
size: many
CDR3: CSASPRAYEQYF
DNA: TGCAGTGCTAGCCCACGCGCCTACGAGCAGTACTTC

D: NA
V: TRBV10-3
J: TRBJ1-4
size: many
CDR3: CAISEGREEKLFF
DNA: TGTGCCATCAGTGAAGGACGGGAGGAAAAACTGTTTTTT

D: TRBD1
V: TRBV29-1
J: TRBJ1-2
size: many
CDR3: CSVDGGTGDGYTF
DNA: TGCAGCGTTGATGGAGGCACAGGGGACGGCTACACCTTC